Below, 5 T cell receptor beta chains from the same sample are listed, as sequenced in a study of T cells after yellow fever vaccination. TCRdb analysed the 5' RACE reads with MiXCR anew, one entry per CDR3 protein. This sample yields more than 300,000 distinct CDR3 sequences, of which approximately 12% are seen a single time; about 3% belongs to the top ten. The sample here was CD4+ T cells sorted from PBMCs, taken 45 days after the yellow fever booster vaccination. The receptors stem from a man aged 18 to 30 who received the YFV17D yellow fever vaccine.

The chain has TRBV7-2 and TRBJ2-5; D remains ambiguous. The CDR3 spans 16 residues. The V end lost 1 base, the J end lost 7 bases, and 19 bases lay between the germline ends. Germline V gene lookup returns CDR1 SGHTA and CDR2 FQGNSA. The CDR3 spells CASSLGWTASAGTQYF. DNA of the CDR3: TGTGCCAGCAGCTTAGGTTGGACCGCTTCCGCAGGGACCCAGTACTTC.

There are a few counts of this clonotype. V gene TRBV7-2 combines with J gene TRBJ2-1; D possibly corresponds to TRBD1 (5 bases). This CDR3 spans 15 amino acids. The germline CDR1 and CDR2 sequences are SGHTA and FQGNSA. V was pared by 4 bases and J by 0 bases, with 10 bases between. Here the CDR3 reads CASSSQGSSYNEQFF. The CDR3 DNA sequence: TGTGCCAGCAGCTCCCAGGGCAGCTCCTACAATGAGCAGTTCTTC.

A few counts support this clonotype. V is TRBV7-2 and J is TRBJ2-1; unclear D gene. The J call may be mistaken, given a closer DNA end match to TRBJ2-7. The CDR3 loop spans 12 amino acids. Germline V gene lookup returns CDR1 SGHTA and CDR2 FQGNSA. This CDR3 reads CASSFFRDEQYF. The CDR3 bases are TGTGCCAGCAGCTTCTTCCGCGATGAGCAGTACTTC.

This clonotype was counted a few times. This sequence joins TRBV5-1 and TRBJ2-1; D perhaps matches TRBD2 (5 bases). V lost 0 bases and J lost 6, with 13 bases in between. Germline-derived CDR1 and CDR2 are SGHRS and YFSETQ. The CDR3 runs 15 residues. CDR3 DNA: TGCGCCAGCAGCTTGGAGGCCTCGGGGTTCAATGAGCAGTTCTTC. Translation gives CASSLEASGFNEQFF.

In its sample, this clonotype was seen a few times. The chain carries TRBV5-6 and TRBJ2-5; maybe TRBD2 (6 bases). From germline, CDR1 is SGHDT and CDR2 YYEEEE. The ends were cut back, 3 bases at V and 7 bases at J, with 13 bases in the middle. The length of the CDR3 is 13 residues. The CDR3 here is CASSSAGSATQYF. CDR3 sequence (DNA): TGTGCCAGCAGCTCGGCGGGGTCGGCGACCCAGTACTTC.